The 3 T cell receptor beta chains presented below share a single source sample, sequenced in a study of early T cells in non-severe SARS-CoV-2 infection. TCRdb re-called the 5' RACE reads with MiXCR, one entry per CDR3 protein. The sample holds under 80,000 distinct CDR3 sequences, roughly 13% seen once. Sample: whole blood. The source is an adult who was a healthcare worker with PCR-confirmed SARS-CoV-2 infection or an uninfected control (not recorded which).

The chain employs TRBV3-1 and TRBJ2-7; TRBD1 is a possible D gene (6 bases). The CDR3 is made up of 13 amino acids. V lost 3 bases, J lost 3 bases, and 9 bases lay in between. The germline gives CDR1 LGHDT, CDR2 YNNKEL (reference sequence). CDR3 nucleotide sequence: TGTGCCAGCAGCCACAGGGGTGGCTACGAGCAGTACTTC. Its protein product is CASSHRGGYEQYF.

This clonotype came up many times. J is TRBJ1-1 and V is TRBV11-2; D is perhaps TRBD1 (5 bases). With 0 bases removed from V and 5 bases from J, the gap between germline ends came to 10 bases. This CDR3 region has 14 residues. CDR1 is SGHAT and CDR2 is FQNNGV in the germline V gene. CDR3 sequence (DNA): TGTGCCAGCAGCTTAGAGGGGCGAAGGACTGAAGCTTTCTTT. Protein: CASSLEGRRTEAFF.

The gene calls are TRBV19 and TRBJ2-2, with TRBD2 matching over 7 bases. This CDR3 spans 14 amino acids. In germline, CDR1 is LNHDA, CDR2 SQIVND (reference sequence). Germline trimming cut 7 bases from V and 0 bases from J; bases unmatched to any gene: 2. The CDR3 here is CASTAGANTGELFF. CDR3 in DNA: TGTGCCAGTACGGCGGGAGCGAACACCGGGGAGCTGTTTTTT.